The rows below give T cell receptor beta chains drawn from one sample of a study of T cell responses to AZD1222 COVID-19 vaccine. Generated by immunoSEQ multiplex PCR, the TCRdb table keeps only in-frame clones and is missing some. The data contain some 180,000 clones, 92% of them seen just once; the ten biggest clones take up less than 2.5%. The sequencing used peripheral blood, collected 28 days after the second AZD1222 dose. These receptors all stem from an adult who received the AZD1222 COVID-19 vaccine. CDR3s include the opening cysteine and the closing phenylalanine or tryptophan. A D gene is named only where the DNA matches it firmly. Expanded clones are given a class, and other clones once, few, many or no size at all.

NA | TRBJ2-7 | TRBV9 | NA | CASSVEGGDSYEQYF | TGTGCCAGCAGCGTAGAGGGCGGGGACTCCTACGAGCAGTACTTC
NA | TRBJ2-3 | TRBV30 | TRBD2 | CAWLAGGTITDTQYF | TGTGCCTGGCTAGCGGGAGGTACTATCACAGATACGCAGTATTTT
NA | TRBJ2-1 | TRBV29-1 | TRBD2 | CSVEASGSNEQFF | TGCAGCGTTGAAGCTAGCGGGAGTAATGAGCAGTTCTTC
NA | TRBJ2-7 | TRBV2 | NA | CASSNSVGAVLQYF | TGTGCCAGCAGTAATTCGGTCGGGGCCGTTTTGCAGTACTTC
NA | TRBJ2-1 | TRBV20-1 | TRBD2 | CSASGGTSGNYNEQFF | TGCAGTGCTAGTGGTGGCACTAGCGGGAACTACAATGAGCAGTTCTTC
NA | TRBJ1-1 | TRBV7-9 | NA | CASSLAGGRDTEAFF | TGTGCCAGCAGCTTAGCCGGGGGGCGGGACACTGAAGCTTTCTTT
NA | TRBJ2-2 | TRBV9 | TRBD2 | CASSAPWLAGPNTGELFF | TGTGCCAGCAGCGCCCCCTGGCTAGCGGGACCGAACACCGGGGAGCTGTTTTTT
NA | TRBJ1-1 | TRBV5-4 | NA | CASSLIGGDTEAFF | TGTGCCAGCAGCTTGATTGGAGGGGACACTGAAGCTTTCTTT
NA | TRBJ1-2 | TRBV15 | TRBD1 | CATSRDRILEGGEVGYTF | TGTGCCACCAGCAGAGACCGGATATTGGAAGGGGGCGAGGTTGGCTACACCTTC
NA | TRBJ2-5 | TRBV3-1/TRBV3-2 | NA | CASSLDSPQYF | TGTGCCAGCAGCCTGGACTCTCCCCAGTACTTC
NA | TRBJ1-2 | TRBV27 | TRBD1 | CASNRQGRNYGYTF | TGTGCCAGCAACCGACAGGGGAGAAACTATGGCTACACCTTC
NA | TRBJ2-7 | TRBV18 | TRBD1 | CASSPDREGWQYF | TGTGCCAGCTCACCGGACAGGGAAGGGTGGCAGTACTTC
NA | TRBJ2-7 | TRBV30 | TRBD1 | CASDSTGGFEEQYF | TGTGCCTCAGATTCGACAGGGGGATTCGAAGAGCAGTACTTC
NA | TRBJ1-5 | TRBV29-1 | NA | CSVEDGGQPQHF | TGCAGCGTTGAAGATGGGGGTCAGCCCCAGCATTTT
few | TRBJ2-1 | TRBV6-1 | TRBD2 | CASSEVLAGGPSDEQFF | TGTGCCAGCAGTGAAGTACTGGCGGGAGGGCCGAGCGATGAGCAGTTCTTC
NA | TRBJ2-5 | TRBV10-3 | NA | CAISASSEQETQYF | TGTGCCATCAGTGCGTCGTCCGAACAAGAGACCCAGTACTTC
once | TRBJ1-6 | TRBV7-8 | NA | CASSLGPGSIHSPLHF | TGTGCCAGCAGCTTAGGCCCTGGCAGCATACATTCACCCCTCCACTTT
NA | TRBJ1-1 | TRBV19 | NA | CASSSYRNTEAFF | TGTGCCAGTAGTAGTTACAGGAACACTGAAGCTTTCTTT
once | TRBJ1-2 | TRBV12-3/TRBV12-4 | NA | CASSSGDYGYTF | TGTGCCAGCAGTTCAGGGGACTATGGCTACACCTTC
NA | TRBJ1-6 | TRBV6-1 | NA | CASSEVPGGAGGSPLHF | TGTGCCAGCAGTGAAGTTCCGGGCGGAGCGGGCGGTTCACCCCTCCACTTT
NA | TRBJ1-2 | TRBV2 | TRBD1 | CASSPDRARDYGYTF | TGTGCCAGCAGCCCGGACAGGGCCCGTGATTATGGCTACACCTTC
NA | TRBJ2-6 | TRBV4-3 | TRBD1 | CASSQDQGAGANVLTF | TGCGCCAGCAGCCAAGATCAGGGGGCTGGGGCCAACGTCCTGACTTTC
NA | TRBJ1-2 | TRBV28 | NA | CASSLGQGGGYTF | TGTGCCAGCAGTTTAGGTCAGGGAGGCGGCTACACCTTC
NA | TRBJ2-2 | TRBV7-3 | TRBD1 | CASSLNRGLVGELFF | TGTGCCAGCAGCTTAAACAGGGGGCTAGTCGGGGAGCTGTTTTTT
NA | TRBJ2-1 | TRBV13 | NA | CASSFSGTYNEQFF | TGTGCCAGCAGCTTTAGCGGAACCTACAATGAGCAGTTCTTC
NA | TRBJ1-1 | TRBV6-6 | NA | CASSYSGVLEAFF | TGTGCCAGCAGTTACAGTGGGGTTCTTGAAGCTTTCTTT
NA | TRBJ1-2 | TRBV27 | NA | CASKLGGNYGYTF | TGTGCCAGTAAACTGGGGGGGAACTATGGCTACACCTTC
NA | TRBJ2-5 | TRBV6-5 | TRBD2 | CASRVGGRETQYF | TGTGCCAGCAGGGTGGGGGGGAGAGAGACCCAGTACTTC
NA | TRBJ2-2 | TRBV7-2 | TRBD2 | CASSLISGRGTGELFF | TGTGCCAGCAGCTTAATTAGCGGGAGGGGCACCGGGGAGCTGTTTTTT
NA | TRBJ1-6 | TRBV18 | NA | CASSPPSERNSPLHF | TGTGCCAGCTCACCACCGTCCGAGCGGAATTCACCCCTCCACTTT
NA | TRBJ1-2 | TRBV2 | TRBD1 | CASRGTGFRANYGYTF | TGTGCCAGCAGAGGGACAGGGTTCAGAGCTAACTATGGCTACACCTTC
NA | TRBJ1-2 | TRBV28 | TRBD1 | CASRGTVNYGYTF | TGTGCCAGCAGGGGGACAGTTAACTATGGCTACACCTTC
NA | TRBJ2-2 | TRBV5-1 | NA | CASSLEGRNTGELFF | TGCGCCAGCAGCTTGGAAGGGCGAAACACCGGGGAGCTGTTTTTT
few | TRBJ1-5 | TRBV19 | TRBD1 | CASRGGKYSNQPQHF | TGTGCCAGTAGAGGGGGCAAATATAGCAATCAGCCCCAGCATTTT
NA | TRBJ1-1 | TRBV9 | TRBD1 | CASNKGQGARGTEAFF | TGTGCCAGCAATAAAGGACAGGGGGCGAGAGGGACTGAAGCTTTCTTT
NA | TRBJ1-5 | TRBV19 | NA | CASSIEPYSNQPQHF | TGTGCCAGTAGTATTGAGCCTTATAGCAATCAGCCCCAGCATTTT
NA | TRBJ2-3 | TRBV30 | NA | CAWSKGSTDTQYF | TGTGCCTGGAGTAAAGGCAGCACAGATACGCAGTATTTT
NA | TRBJ1-6 | TRBV19 | NA | CASSIPRLIDNSPLHF | TGTGCCAGTAGTATTCCCCGACTGATCGATAATTCACCCCTCCACTTT
NA | TRBJ2-1 | TRBV7-3 | TRBD2 | CASSLGLLGGEQFF | TGTGCCAGCAGCTTGGGACTACTCGGGGGTGAGCAGTTCTTC
NA | TRBJ1-2 | TRBV2 | TRBD1 | CASQGQPYGYTF | TGTGCCAGCCAGGGACAGCCCTATGGCTACACCTTC
NA | TRBJ2-7 | TRBV7-8 | TRBD2 | CASSFGGTSSYEQYF | TGTGCCAGCAGCTTCGGGGGGACCAGCTCCTACGAGCAGTACTTC
NA | TRBJ1-2 | TRBV9 | NA | CASSVESSGYGYTF | TGTGCCAGCAGCGTAGAAAGTAGTGGGTATGGCTACACCTTC
few | TRBJ2-7 | TRBV6-2/TRBV6-3 | NA | CASGLLSYEQYF | TGTGCCAGCGGTTTACTATCCTACGAGCAGTACTTC
NA | TRBJ2-5 | TRBV7-7 | NA | CASSLGTGAWEQETQYF | TGTGCCAGCAGCTTAGGTACGGGGGCATGGGAGCAAGAGACCCAGTACTTC
NA | TRBJ2-7 | TRBV18 | NA | CASSPPSGSTYEQYF | TGTGCCAGCTCACCCCCGAGCGGGTCCACCTACGAGCAGTACTTC
NA | TRBJ2-6 | TRBV10-3 | TRBD1 | CAISADRGLISGANVLTF | TGTGCCATCAGTGCGGACAGGGGCCTGATCTCTGGGGCCAACGTCCTGACTTTC
once | TRBJ1-1 | TRBV18 | NA | CASSPLVGPAEAFF | TGTGCCAGCTCACCATTAGTAGGTCCCGCTGAAGCTTTCTTT
NA | TRBJ1-6 | TRBV2 | NA | CASTIGAAAINSPLHF | TGTGCCAGCACCATCGGGGCCGCGGCTATCAATTCACCCCTCCACTTT
NA | TRBJ2-7 | TRBV5-6 | NA | CASSLPPRSYEQYF | TGTGCCAGCAGCCTTCCGCCTAGGTCCTACGAGCAGTACTTC
NA | TRBJ2-7 | TRBV6-1 | TRBD2 | CASRHTRLAFHEQYF | TGTGCCAGCAGGCACACCCGACTAGCTTTCCACGAGCAGTACTTC